This T cell receptor (beta chain) stems from a study of shared clonotypes between healthy human individuals. This clone was found a few times. Its antigen remains unidentified. J lost 6 bases, V lost 5 bases, and 5 bases had no gene match. CDR1 and CDR2 (germline): LNHNV, YYDKDF (reference sequence). The CDR3 loop spans 14 amino acids. Findings and caveats of the study: Shared clonotypes: approximately 4.5% naive CD4, roughly 4% naive CD8, 2.3% memory CD4, under 0.5% memory CD8.

Method: immunoSEQ multiplex PCR; TCRdb's copy keeps in-frame clones and lacks some. The data contain roughly 2,300,000 clones, 80% to 95% of them singletons. This chain links TRBV15 with TRBJ1-5; TRBD1 matches at 9 bases. The sequence was collected from a man between 18 and 29 years old in good health. Some clones in this sample may be carry-over from other donors' samples. Specimen: naive CD4+ T cells from PBMCs. Described subset: CD45RA+ positively selected. This chain's CDR3 is CATSRGQGRQPQHF. CDR3 sequence (DNA): TGTGCCACCAGCCGGGGACAGGGACGTCAGCCCCAGCATTTT.